A selection of T cell receptor beta chains follows, all from one sample in a study of blood T cell repertoires in COVID-19. Assay: immunoSEQ multiplex PCR; the TCRdb copy retains only in-frame clones and omits some. The sample yields around 200,000 clones, around 86% seen once. Input material: peripheral blood. The receptor source for this set is a human donor in a cohort sampled during active COVID-19. CDR3s include the opening cysteine and the closing phenylalanine or tryptophan. Fields, in order: V gene, CDR3 protein.

>TRBV30
CAWSPSRGYGYTF
>TRBV15
CATAPAGGNEQFF
>TRBV6-6
CASTLPWVRGGDTQYF
>TRBV2
CASRVDSNTEAFF
>TRBV24-1
CATSDFDRDRGYEQYF
>TRBV5-1
CASSLGPTSGYNEQFF
>TRBV25-1
CASSEASGGQQYF
>TRBV11-2
CASSSSGTGAFF
>TRBV7-8
CASSRAREAFF
>TRBV7-6
CASSLTGTGYGDEQFF
>TRBV4-2
CASSQGLGSGVGYTF
>TRBV28
CASSTGPRFEQYF
>TRBV7-9
CASNPPTWTGTYEQYF
>TRBV6-5
CASSNRADSGYTF
>TRBV4-1
CASSQDSGSGRTDTQYF
>TRBV14
CASSQRGTMNTEAFF
>TRBV28
CASSFQLAGVYEQYF
>TRBV6-5
CASSRGTGGNEQYF
>TRBV6-2/TRBV6-3
CASSLNRDRGNEQYF
>TRBV9
CASSSRLAGRKGELFF
>TRBV23-1
CASSQSLAGVWCNEQFF
>TRBV2
CANGGTGGTGELFF
>TRBV24-1
CATLLEKLFF
>TRBV19
CASSPGGSTEAFF
>TRBV28
CASSWSTEAFF
>TRBV18
CASSPILAGGPNEQFF
>TRBV10-3
CAISETGGENSPLHF
>TRBV7-9
CASSVGGSEAFF
>TRBV15
CATSRDQGEAFF
>TRBV28
CASSPPDSILLGQYF
>TRBV7-8
CASSPVAIRSYEQYF
>TRBV7-9
CASSPGQGYGYTF
>TRBV6-5
CASSPRGPGELFF
>TRBV10-3
CAISKFGQGVFLDSPLHF
>TRBV27
CASSFTGSGQPQHF
>TRBV19
CASAQGRNQPQHF
>TRBV5-8
CASSLAGQPQHF
>TRBV6-6
CASSYSAWAEQYF
>TRBV5-5
CASSPGGGATNEKLFF
>TRBV11-2
CASSPGEASVEQYF
>TRBV5-1
CASSLDTSTEAFF
>TRBV7-3
CASSFRGGADTQYF
>TRBV28
CASSSGTANGYTF
>TRBV10-3
CAISQGGEQYF
>TRBV27
CASSRDRSKNIQYF
>TRBV6-4
CASSDSLAGNNEQFF
>TRBV4-1
CASSQVNLASEQYF
>TRBV2
CASSVTVGYGYTF
>TRBV28
CASSSDRISYEQYF
>TRBV30
CAWSNPGQGRNTIYF
>TRBV7-2
CASSSSGVLSYEQYF